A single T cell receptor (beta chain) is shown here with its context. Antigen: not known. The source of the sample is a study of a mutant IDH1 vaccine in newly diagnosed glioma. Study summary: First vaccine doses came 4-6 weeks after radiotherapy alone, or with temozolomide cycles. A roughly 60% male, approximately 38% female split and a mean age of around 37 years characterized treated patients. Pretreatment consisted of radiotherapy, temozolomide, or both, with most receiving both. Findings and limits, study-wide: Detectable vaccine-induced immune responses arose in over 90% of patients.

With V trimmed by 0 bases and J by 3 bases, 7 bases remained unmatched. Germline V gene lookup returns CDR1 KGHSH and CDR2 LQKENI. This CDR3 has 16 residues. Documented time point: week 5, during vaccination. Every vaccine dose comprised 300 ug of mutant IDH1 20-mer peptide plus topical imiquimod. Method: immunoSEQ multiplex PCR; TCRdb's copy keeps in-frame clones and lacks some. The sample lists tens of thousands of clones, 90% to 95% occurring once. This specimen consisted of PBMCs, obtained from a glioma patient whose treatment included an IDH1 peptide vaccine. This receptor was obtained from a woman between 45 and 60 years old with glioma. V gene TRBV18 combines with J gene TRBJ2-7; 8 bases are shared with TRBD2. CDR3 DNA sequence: TGTGCCAGCTCACCACCGGGTCCAGCGGGAGTCTACGAGCAGTACTTC. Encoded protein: CASSPPGPAGVYEQYF.